This entry lists 18 T cell receptor beta chains sequenced from one sample in a study of CD8 T cells in ankylosing spondylitis. Whole-study results and caveats: Ankylosing spondylitis blood appeared to carry a characteristic TCR beta motif of several highly homologous variants.

These TCRs are of unknown antigen specificity. Using its own MiXCR run on the 5' RACE reads, TCRdb lists one record per CDR3 protein. The sample lists hundreds of thousands of distinct CDR3 sequences, 20% to 30% occurring once. Sequences were obtained from blood, either unsorted or a sorted T cell fraction (not recorded which). These receptors were collected from a male donor with ankylosing spondylitis.

This clonotype has only a few counts. This chain connects TRBV20-1 to TRBJ2-2; 7 nucleotides agree with TRBD1. The length of the CDR3 is 14 residues. The germline V gene encodes CDR1 DFQATT and CDR2 SNEGSKA (reference sequence). V was pared by 5 bases and J by 0 bases, with 3 bases of the junction left unmatched. The CDR3 loop is CSAGGQTNTGELFF. The CDR3 coding sequence is TGCAGTGCTGGGGGACAGACGAACACCGGGGAGCTGTTTTTT.

The genes are TRBV24-1 and TRBJ2-1; 10 nucleotides align to TRBD2. The CDR3 runs 19 residues. Germline lookup yields CDR1 KGHDR and CDR2 SFDVKD. Trimming took 8 bases from V and 0 from J; bases not matched to a gene: 15. CDR3 nucleotides: TGTGCCACCATTAGGCCCCCGGGACTAGCGCAGGGCTCCTACAATGAGCAGTTCTTC. Translation: CATIRPPGLAQGSYNEQFF.

This sequence joins TRBV5-1 and TRBJ1-1, with D possibly matching TRBD1 (6 bases). The germline gives CDR1 SGHRS, CDR2 YFSETQ. V shed 4 bases and J shed 1 base, with 14 bases lying between them. The CDR3 is 15 amino acids. CDR3 sequence reads: CASSPIGGANTEAFF. The CDR3 bases are TGCGCCAGCAGCCCGATAGGGGGTGCGAACACTGAAGCTTTCTTT.

This clonotype was counted ten times or more. The chain combines TRBV15 with TRBJ1-5, with D possibly matching TRBD1 (6 bases). Trimming shortened V by 4 bases and J by 1 base, and 20 bases separated the two germline ends. The V gene's germline CDR1 is LNHNV and CDR2 YYDKDF (reference sequence). The CDR3 runs 18 residues. The CDR3 spells CATSKQLHRVGSNQPQHF. The CDR3 region has the DNA TGTGCCACCAGCAAACAACTTCACAGGGTAGGAAGCAATCAGCCCCAGCATTTT.

This clonotype was detected a few times. The chain employs TRBV7-9 and TRBJ2-1, with D tentatively TRBD1 or TRBD2 (5 bases each). The CDR3 spans 15 residues. Germline-derived CDR1 and CDR2 are SEHNR and FQNEAQ (reference sequence). The germline V and J ends were trimmed by 5 bases and 8 bases, with 19 bases remaining between them. CDR3 sequence: CASSQPGPFGDEQFF. In DNA, the CDR3 is TGTGCCAGCAGCCAGCCGGGACCCTTCGGGGATGAGCAGTTCTTC.

The rearrangement uses TRBV6-1 and TRBJ1-5; TRBD1 matches 9 bases. The CDR3 contains 21 residues. Germline V lookup: CDR1 MNHNS, CDR2 SASEGT. V dropped 2 bases and J dropped 3; count of bases not matched to a gene: 20. DNA of the CDR3: TGTGCCAGCAGTGAACTCTTACTCACAGGGGGCCTAACTGGGACCAATCAGCCCCAGCATTTT. Its protein is CASSELLLTGGLTGTNQPQHF.

The V call is TRBV7-6, the J call TRBJ2-2; tentative D call: TRBD2 (6 bases). Germline CDR1 SGHVS, CDR2 FNYEAQ. This CDR3 comprises 14 residues. V dropped 5 bases and J dropped 6 bases, with 13 bases sitting between them. For the CDR3, the DNA is TGTGCCAGCAGCCCCCTAGGGGAGGCCGGGGAGCTGTTTTTT. Encoded protein: CASSPLGEAGELFF.

V and J are TRBV29-1 and TRBJ1-1, with 9 bases matching TRBD1. CDR3 length: 13 amino acids. The junction had 10 bases not matched to a gene; V was cut back by 6 bases and J by 8 bases. Germline CDR1 and CDR2: SQVTM and ANQGSEA. CDR3 nucleotides: TGCAGCGTCTCCTACAGGGGGCAAGGGGAAGCTTTCTTT. Protein product: CSVSYRGQGEAFF.

This chain links TRBV27 with TRBJ2-7, with D uncertain. The CDR3 spans 13 residues. V lost 6 bases and J 2 bases, leaving 11 bases between the germline ends. CDR1 is MNHEY and CDR2 is SMNVEV in the germline V gene (reference sequence). CDR3 region: CASSNRSPYEQYF. CDR3 DNA: TGTGCCAGCAGCAATAGAAGTCCCTACGAGCAGTACTTC.

The V call is TRBV5-1, the J call TRBJ1-6; TRBD1 matches at 7 bases. Germline assignment: CDR1 SGHRS and CDR2 YFSETQ. V lost 4 bases, J lost 10 bases, and 5 bases stayed unmatched. CDR3 size: 13 residues. The CDR3 here is CASSQDRDSPLHF. The CDR3, as DNA: TGCGCCAGCAGCCAAGACAGGGACTCACCCCTCCACTTT.

This clonotype came up a few times. CDR3 nucleotides: TGTGCCAGCAGTATAGCAGGGGGCCTGCCCTGGGATACGCAGTATTTT. It is translated as CASSIAGGLPWDTQYF. The rearrangement links TRBV7-2 to TRBJ2-3, with 8 bases that match TRBD1. The CDR3 has 16 residues. V dropped 6 bases and J dropped 6; count of bases not matched to a gene: 14. The germline V gene encodes CDR1 SGHTA and CDR2 FQGNSA.

This clonotype appeared a few times. The chain uses TRBV10-1 and TRBJ2-3, with TRBD2 matching 9 bases. The germline V gene encodes CDR1 WNHNN and CDR2 SYGVQD (reference sequence). V was pared by 6 bases and J by 4 bases, with 5 bases of the junction left unmatched. The CDR3 length is 14 residues. The CDR3 DNA follows: TGCGCCAGCAGCGCTAGCGGGACCGCAGATACGCAGTATTTT. Residues: CASSASGTADTQYF.

The chain uses TRBV21-1 and TRBJ2-7; the D call of TRBD1 is as the table states it, not checked on the DNA. TRBV21-1 has pseudogene status. The CDR3 extends over 18 amino acids. In DNA form, the CDR3 reads TGTGCCAGCGGTTCAGGGTTTGATCTAAAGACCGATTGCTACGAGCAGTACGTC. Its translation is CASGSGFDLKTDCYEQYV.

The chain carries TRBV3-1 and TRBJ1-2; weak D call: TRBD1 (5 bases). Per germline, CDR1 LGHDT and CDR2 YNNKEL (reference sequence). The CDR3 totals 15 residues. With 1 base removed from V and 8 bases from J, the gap between germline ends came to 17 bases. For the CDR3, the DNA is TGTGCCAGCAGCCAAGCAATTGGCAGGGTGACCGGCTACACCTTC. Its translation: CASSQAIGRVTGYTF.

This clonotype was picked up a small number of times. The J gene is TRBJ2-1, the V gene TRBV11-2; unclear D gene. Germline V gene data show CDR1 as SGHAT and CDR2 as FQNNGV. The ends were cut back, 6 bases at V and 9 bases at J, with 12 bases in the middle. This CDR3 region has 12 residues. For the CDR3, the DNA is TGTGCCAGCAGTCAAGCAGGATTTGAGCAGTTCTTC. Translated, it gives CASSQAGFEQFF.

The chain has TRBV6-2 or TRBV6-3 and TRBJ2-2, with 12 bases fitting TRBD1. The germline gives CDR1 MNHEY, CDR2 SVGEGT. After removal of 6 bases from V and 6 bases from J, the junction contained 8 bases not matched to a gene. CDR3 length: 16 residues. CDR3 loop: CASRPPGQGAAGELFF. Written as DNA, the CDR3 is TGTGCCAGCAGACCCCCGGGACAGGGGGCCGCCGGGGAGCTGTTTTTT.

The chain employs TRBV5-6 and TRBJ1-5; TRBD1 is a possible D gene (6 bases). From germline, CDR1 is SGHDT and CDR2 YYEEEE. The length of the CDR3 is 14 residues. Between the trimmed V and J ends, which lost 4 bases and 3 bases, there was a span of 11 bases. The CDR3 sequence is CASSHTGNNQPQHF. The CDR3, as DNA: TGTGCCAGCAGCCACACAGGGAACAATCAGCCCCAGCATTTT.

A few counts support this clonotype. This chain uses TRBV4-1 with TRBJ1-1; D may be TRBD1 (6 bases). The CDR3 length is 16 residues. Between the trimmed V and J ends, which lost 0 bases and 1 base, there was a span of 12 bases. Germline V gene data show CDR1 as MGHRA and CDR2 as YSYEKL. The CDR3 reads CASSQERQGPNTEAFF. DNA for the CDR3: TGCGCCAGCAGCCAAGAGAGGCAGGGGCCGAACACTGAAGCTTTCTTT.